This record concerns one T cell receptor (beta chain) sequence. These data belong to a study of blood T cell dynamics during melanoma immunotherapy. J gave up 5 bases and V 2 bases, and 5 bases lay outside the gene matches. Germline values: CDR1 SGHNT, CDR2 YYREEE (reference sequence). CDR3 length equals 14 residues. TCRdb's copy holds only in-frame clones and misses some; the assay was immunoSEQ multiplex PCR. The table shows more than 9,500 clones, with around 87% occurring only once. Time point specified: week 3, after first cycle of checkpoint inhibitor. This rearrangement joins TRBV5-4 to TRBJ2-7, with 9 positions matching TRBD1. The sequence was collected from a human donor with melanoma. Source: blood, taken from a patient treated with checkpoint blockade. CDR3 residues: CASSLQGAVDEQYF. CDR3 DNA: TGTGCCAGCAGCTTACAGGGGGCGGTGGACGAGCAGTACTTC.